The clone carrying this T cell receptor beta chain was seen at least ten times. Its matching antigen is unknown. Original processing notes: Between-group CDR3 differences, defined by clinicopathological status, yielded a distant-metastasis classifier for papillary thyroid cancer. TCRdb reprocessed the PCR reads using MiXCR. TCRdb, not the authors, supplied the V and J calls. Among about 47,000 clones listed, 24% were seen once. This sample is drawn from a study of metastatic and nonmetastatic thyroid tumors. Study in general: Blood and tumor or nodule tissue repertoires from malignant and benign thyroid patients were compared.

None of the patients had undergone any treatment ahead of thyroid surgery. The V end was cut by 5 bases, the J end by 4 bases, with 17 bases between. Germline V gene lookup returns CDR1 LNHNV and CDR2 YYDKDF (reference sequence). This CDR3 has 15 residues. Study-level points and caveats: A significant increase in TCR beta diversity was reportedly seen in malignant thyroid tumors relative to benign nodules, in blood and tumor.

This receptor was taken from a male donor with papillary thyroid cancer or a benign thyroid nodule (not recorded which). Some clones in this sample may be carry-over from other donors' samples. The chain is built from TRBV15 and TRBJ2-5; possible D gene TRBD2, 6 bases. The source material was blood. The CDR3 reads CATSGGAGWIETQYF. The CDR3 coding sequence is TGTGCCACCAGCGGAGGGGCGGGTTGGATAGAGACCCAGTACTTC.